This entry is about one T cell receptor (beta chain). Antigen: not known. Template material for amplifying TCR beta CDR3 regions consisted of RNA transcripts. TCR CDR3 underwent first-round RT-PCR with the HTBI primer set. TCRdb passed the multiplex PCR reads through MiXCR, listing each CDR3 protein once. The table records hundreds of thousands of distinct CDR3 sequences, more than 12% of them present only once. This sample stems from a study of T cells in Graves' hyperthyroidism and ophthalmopathy. Study-wide results and limits: Most thyroid clonotypes expanded above 0.001 appeared in blood too.

The CDR3 loop spans 15 amino acids. V lost 4 bases and J lost 0; bases outside the gene matches: 5. Germline CDR1 MDHEN, CDR2 SYDVKM. The J gene is TRBJ2-7, the V gene TRBV28, with 8 bases matching TRBD2. The specimen was blood. This receptor was taken from a woman between 45 and 65 years old with Graves' ophthalmopathy. CDR3: CASSSAGTSSYEQYF. The DNA of the CDR3 is TGTGCCAGCAGTTCTGCCGGGACTAGCTCCTACGAGCAGTACTTC.